Sequencing of this TCR beta chain was carried out in a study of response to subunit inactivated influenza vaccine. Notes on the study in general: T cells newly recruited by each seasonal influenza vaccination are few, the authors suggested.

This clonotype has more than one count but fewer than ten. Its cognate antigen is unknown. MiXCR, run by TCRdb on the RT-PCR reads, gives a single entry per CDR3 protein. The sample shows more than 400,000 distinct CDR3 sequences, roughly 7.6% of them seen only once. From germline, CDR1 is LGHNA and CDR2 YSLEER. The CDR3 consists of 15 residues. Unmatched junction bases numbered 5, after V lost 4 bases and J lost 3 bases. J is TRBJ1-4 and V is TRBV4-3, with TRBD1 matching over 7 bases. The origin of this receptor is a man between 50 and 75 years old who received an inactivated influenza vaccine. The sample consisted of PBMCs from blood, taken less than 30 months after vaccination. CDR3 coding DNA: TGCGCCAGCAGCCTAAACAGGGGTTCTAATGAAAAACTGTTTTTT. It encodes CASSLNRGSNEKLFF.